The sequence of this T cell receptor (beta chain) was determined in a study of blood T cell repertoires in COVID-19. Study-level background: T cells, B-cell-depleted T cells, or PBMCs provided the cDNA or gDNA that served as material.

Sequenced by immunoSEQ multiplex PCR; TCRdb stores in-frame clones only, minus some. The repertoire holds approximately 230,000 clones, around 80% seen once, with roughly 21% in the top ten. Material for sequencing was peripheral blood. The TCR sequence derives from a man aged 25-40 years with active or convalescent COVID-19.

The CDR3 loop reads CSVVRGRITEAFF. The DNA for the CDR3 is TGCAGCGTTGTCAGGGGGCGCATCACTGAAGCTTTCTTT. V gene TRBV29-1 combines with J gene TRBJ1-1, with 8 positions matching TRBD1. From germline, CDR1 is SQVTM and CDR2 ANQGSEA. The V gene end was trimmed by 4 bases and the J gene end by 4 bases; junction bases not matched to a gene: 5. This CDR3 is built from 13 residues.